The next 7 T cell receptor beta chains were all read from a single sample in a study of CD8+CD57+ T cells in acquired aplastic anemia. Researchers used genomic DNA as the template to profile TCR beta VDJ and CDR3. TCRdb itself ran the reads through MiXCR, one entry per CDR3 protein. The sample holds approximately 99,000 distinct CDR3 sequences, 40% to 65% seen once. Source material: sorted CD4+, CD8+, or CD8+CD57+ T cells (not recorded which) from PBMCs. The receptors here all came from a human donor in good health, serving as a control.

The V and J genes are TRBV19 and TRBJ1-5, with D hard to call. V was pared by 6 bases and J by 2 bases, with 11 bases between. CDR1 is LNHDA, CDR2 SQIVND, per germline (reference sequence). The CDR3 is 14 amino acids. This CDR3 reads CASSIQNGNQPQHF. The CDR3 DNA sequence: TGTGCCAGTAGCATTCAAAACGGCAATCAGCCCCAGCATTTT.

DNA of the CDR3: TGCAGCGTTGAAGATCCCGTGGGGGACTATGGCTACACCTTC. It encodes CSVEDPVGDYGYTF. The chain combines TRBV29-1 with TRBJ1-2; D is possibly TRBD1 (5 bases). The V end lost 0 bases, the J end lost 3 bases, and 11 bases lay between the germline ends. The CDR3 spans 14 residues. Germline assignment: CDR1 SQVTM and CDR2 ANQGSEA.

The rearrangement links TRBV7-7 to TRBJ2-7, with 7 bases matching TRBD1. This CDR3 spans 12 amino acids. CDR1 and CDR2 (germline): SSHAT, FNYEAQ (reference sequence). The CDR3 coding sequence is TGTGCTAGAGGCAGGGGGAGCTACGAGCAGTACTTC. Its protein is CARGRGSYEQYF.

As regards this clonotype: The junction departs from the called germline gene at one end, perhaps through a read error. The CDR3 DNA sequence: TGTGCCAGATGGGGCTCAGGGGACAATGGGCAGCTCTTC. It is translated as CARWGSGDNGQLF. The chain recombines TRBV2 with TRBJ2-1, with a possible D match to TRBD1 (6 bases). The CDR3 is made up of 13 amino acids. Looked up from germline, CDR1 is SNHLY and CDR2 is FYNNEI.

In DNA, the CDR3 is TGTGCCAGTAGGACCAGGGGGATCCACACTGAAGCTTTCTTT. Amino acids: CASRTRGIHTEAFF. V and J are TRBV6-2 or TRBV6-3 and TRBJ1-1; 7 bases match TRBD1. Losses at the gene ends were 9 bases for V and 3 bases for J; bases not matched to a gene: 10. CDR3 length: 14 amino acids. Per the germline V gene, CDR1 is MNHEY and CDR2 is SVGEGT.

This clonotype was seen a few times. The chain recombines TRBV5-1 with TRBJ2-2; 12 bases fit TRBD1. Germline V gene sequence: CDR1 SGHRS, CDR2 YFSETQ. The CDR3 is made up of 17 amino acids. The junction had 11 bases not matched to a gene; V was cut back by 4 bases and J by 7 bases. The CDR3 spells CASSRSGTGGEGGELFF. In DNA, the CDR3 is TGCGCCAGCAGCAGATCCGGGACAGGGGGCGAAGGCGGGGAGCTGTTTTTT.

This clonotype showed up just a few times. The CDR3 loop reads CATSIDGTGGRYEQYF. CDR3 bases: TGTGCCACCAGCATCGACGGGACAGGGGGTCGCTACGAGCAGTACTTC. The rearrangement links TRBV15 to TRBJ2-7; 11 nucleotides match TRBD1. Germline V gives CDR1 LNHNV, CDR2 YYDKDF (reference sequence). The V gene end was trimmed by 4 bases and the J gene end by 3 bases; junction bases not matched to a gene: 8. This CDR3 is 16 amino acids long.